A selection of T cell receptor beta chains follows, all from one sample in a study of blood T cell repertoires in COVID-19. TCRdb's copy holds only in-frame clones and misses some; the assay was immunoSEQ multiplex PCR. The table shows 75,000 to 80,000 clones, with about 88% occurring only once. Specimen: peripheral blood. The receptors here all came from a human donor in a cohort sampled during active COVID-19. Both conserved end residues are part of each CDR3. A D gene is named only where the DNA matches it firmly. Clone sizes are given selectively: once, few, many, or a class where the clone is expanded.

D,size,J,V,CDR3,DNA
.,once,TRBJ1-1,TRBV7-8,CASSLFKNTEAFF,TGTGCCAGCAGCTTATTTAAGAACACTGAAGCTTTCTTT
.,.,TRBJ1-3,TRBV6-2/TRBV6-3,CASSSGHAGNTIYF,TGTGCCAGCAGTTCTGGCCACGCTGGAAACACCATATATTTT
.,.,TRBJ2-2,TRBV27,CASSHQGTRRWTGELFF,TGTGCCAGCAGCCACCAGGGGACCAGACGATGGACCGGGGAGCTGTTTTTT
.,.,TRBJ1-1,TRBV5-8,CASSSSTDMNTEAFF,TGTGCCAGCAGCTCCTCGACAGATATGAACACTGAAGCTTTCTTT
.,.,TRBJ1-2,TRBV9,CASSVPLAGGQSYGYTF,TGTGCCAGCAGCGTACCTCTGGCCGGAGGACAGTCCTATGGCTACACCTTC
.,.,TRBJ2-1,TRBV5-1,CASSLLSGDNEQFF,TGCGCCAGCAGCTTGCTTAGCGGAGACAATGAGCAGTTCTTC
.,.,TRBJ1-5,TRBV6-6,CASSYPEDSQPQHF,TGTGCCAGCAGTTACCCAGAAGACTCACAGCCCCAGCATTTT
TRBD2,.,TRBJ2-1,TRBV6-5,CASSYSRTSGDEQFF,TGTGCCAGCAGTTACTCGCGGACTAGTGGTGATGAGCAGTTCTTC
TRBD2,.,TRBJ2-1,TRBV15,CATSRVQREGPDNEQFF,TGTGCCACCAGCAGAGTCCAGCGGGAGGGCCCCGACAATGAGCAGTTCTTC
.,.,TRBJ2-5,TRBV11-3,CASSFQGMGETQYF,TGTGCCAGCAGCTTTCAGGGAATGGGAGAGACCCAGTACTTC
.,.,TRBJ1-5,TRBV27,CASGHGGNQPQHF,TGTGCCAGCGGGCACGGGGGGAATCAGCCCCAGCATTTT
TRBD1,.,TRBJ2-7,TRBV4-1,CASSLLMGGTGTTEQYF,TGCGCCAGCAGCCTCCTCATGGGGGGGACAGGGACGACCGAGCAGTACTTC
TRBD2,.,TRBJ2-3,TRBV10-3,CAISTRGLAGGSTDTQYF,TGTGCCATCAGTACCCGCGGACTAGCGGGGGGGAGCACAGATACGCAGTATTTT
.,.,TRBJ1-1,TRBV11-2,CASSLYGGSTEAFF,TGTGCCAGCAGCTTATACGGGGGATCCACTGAAGCTTTCTTT
.,.,TRBJ1-1,TRBV5-1,CASSLGYGDTEAFF,TGCGCCAGCAGCTTGGGGTACGGGGACACTGAAGCTTTCTTT
.,.,TRBJ1-2,TRBV13,CASSFQGYGYTF,TGTGCCAGCAGCTTCCAGGGGTATGGCTACACCTTC
.,.,TRBJ2-1,TRBV5-8,CASSLRGARYNEQFF,TGTGCCAGCAGCTTAAGGGGCGCCCGTTACAATGAGCAGTTCTTC
TRBD1,.,TRBJ1-6,TRBV15,CATSRSDRGGSPLHF,TGTGCCACCAGCAGATCGGACAGGGGAGGTTCACCCCTCCACTTT
.,.,TRBJ2-7,TRBV20-1,CSVPQGYEQYF,TGCAGTGTTCCACAGGGCTACGAGCAGTACTTC
.,.,TRBJ1-4,TRBV4-2,CASSRSSEKLFF,TGTGCCAGCAGCCGGAGCTCTGAAAAACTGTTTTTT
.,few,TRBJ2-7,TRBV5-1,CASSLFGYREYEQYF,TGCGCCAGCAGCTTGTTCGGTTACAGAGAATACGAGCAGTACTTC
.,.,TRBJ1-2,TRBV30,CAWNREDNYGYTF,TGTGCCTGGAATAGGGAGGATAACTATGGCTACACCTTC
TRBD2,.,TRBJ2-7,TRBV6-1,CASSEAGTSWYEQYF,TGTGCCAGCAGTGAAGCCGGGACTAGCTGGTACGAGCAGTACTTC
TRBD1,few,TRBJ2-5,TRBV6-5,CASKTGALQETQYF,TGTGCCAGCAAAACAGGGGCACTACAAGAGACCCAGTACTTC
.,.,TRBJ1-6,TRBV27,CASSLNFRWTNLSPLHF,TGTGCCAGCAGTTTAAATTTTCGATGGACAAATCTTTCACCCCTCCACTTT